The rows below give T cell receptor beta chains drawn from one sample of a study of spatial heterogeneity in lung cancer. TCRdb re-derived calls from the 5' RACE reads in MiXCR, one entry per CDR3 protein. The sample has about 70,000 distinct CDR3 sequences; around 9.3% are singletons. The input for sequencing was PBMCs, taken at follow-up. These receptors were collected from a female donor with early-stage non-small cell lung cancer. The CDR3 runs from the conserved cysteine through the conserved F or W. D genes are given only for firm matches. The size of a clone is reported for some rows only, either as once, few or many, or as a class for expanded clones.

d_call	clone_size	v_call	j_call	cdr3_aa	cdr3_nt
NA	many	TRBV7-9	TRBJ2-1	CASSLPGPYNEQFF	TGTGCCAGCAGCTTGCCGGGACCCTACAATGAGCAGTTCTTC
TRBD1	many	TRBV5-1	TRBJ2-3	CASSLGSTGGTDTQYF	TGCGCCAGCAGCTTAGGGTCGACAGGGGGCACAGATACGCAGTATTTT
TRBD2	few	TRBV5-1	TRBJ2-1	CASSQSGSTPYNEQFF	TGCGCCAGCAGCCAAAGCGGGAGTACTCCCTACAATGAGCAGTTCTTC
TRBD2	few	TRBV29-1	TRBJ2-5	CSVGLAGSETQYF	TGCAGCGTTGGGCTAGCGGGAAGCGAGACCCAGTACTTC
NA	many	TRBV6-6	TRBJ1-5	CASSYTRDPGIQPQHF	TGTGCCAGCAGTTACACCCGGGACCCTGGGATTCAGCCCCAGCATTTT
NA	many	TRBV10-2	TRBJ2-3	CASSESQRLSTDTQYF	TGCGCCAGCAGTGAGTCCCAGCGCCTGAGCACAGATACGCAGTATTTT
NA	many	TRBV4-2	TRBJ2-7	CASSQVGYEQYF	TGTGCCAGCAGCCAAGTGGGTTACGAGCAGTACTTC
NA	NA	TRBV20-1	TRBJ2-1	CSAREGLNFNEQFF	TGCAGTGCTAGAGAGGGACTCAACTTCAATGAGCAGTTCTTC
NA	many	TRBV6-1	TRBJ1-5	CASRRGLGNQPQHF	TGTGCCAGTCGAAGAGGGCTTGGCAATCAGCCCCAGCATTTT
NA	many	TRBV12-3/TRBV12-4	TRBJ2-7	CASRIGPHSYEQYF	TGTGCCAGCAGGATTGGGCCCCACTCCTACGAGCAGTACTTC
TRBD2	many	TRBV24-1	TRBJ2-1	CATSDGTKNEQFF	TGTGCCACCAGTGATGGGACTAAAAATGAGCAGTTCTTC
NA	few	TRBV6-5	TRBJ2-3	CASSFSAWRTDTQYF	TGTGCCAGCAGTTTTAGCGCGTGGCGCACAGATACGCAGTATTTT
NA	many	TRBV7-2	TRBJ2-3	CASSFSGMSTDTQYF	TGTGCCAGCAGCTTCTCCGGGATGAGCACAGATACGCAGTATTTT
TRBD1	many	TRBV5-1	TRBJ2-2	CASSVQTGVDVTGELFF	TGCGCCAGCAGTGTCCAAACAGGGGTGGACGTTACCGGGGAGCTGTTTTTT
NA	NA	TRBV19	TRBJ2-2	CASSIDRQDRGELFF	TGTGCCAGTAGTATAGACCGACAGGATCGGGGGGAGCTGTTTTTT
NA	NA	TRBV6-2/TRBV6-3	TRBJ2-1	CASREYRAGNEQFF	TGTGCCAGCAGAGAATACAGGGCTGGCAATGAGCAGTTCTTC
NA	many	TRBV6-6	TRBJ2-5	CAVGVRAQETQYF	TGTGCCGTTGGGGTCCGGGCCCAAGAGACCCAGTACTTC
NA	many	TRBV7-9	TRBJ2-7	CASTPDASYEQYF	TGTGCCAGCACCCCGGACGCTTCCTACGAGCAGTACTTC
NA	many	TRBV2	TRBJ2-7	CASRQQTSRYEQYF	TGTGCCAGCAGACAACAGACCTCTCGGTACGAGCAGTACTTC
NA	many	TRBV7-9	TRBJ1-5	CASSLGQLRPQHF	TGTGCCAGCAGCTTAGGGCAGCTAAGGCCCCAGCATTTT
NA	many	TRBV7-3	TRBJ1-1	CASSFGVDTEAFF	TGTGCCAGCAGCTTTGGGGTTGACACTGAAGCTTTCTTT
NA	many	TRBV5-1	TRBJ2-7	CASSLRGGPSYEQYF	TGCGCCAGCAGCTTAAGGGGGGGTCCCTCCTACGAGCAGTACTTC
NA	many	TRBV5-1	TRBJ1-1	CASSSDVNTEAFF	TGCGCCAGCAGCTCGGACGTAAACACTGAAGCTTTCTTT
TRBD1	few	TRBV6-6	TRBJ1-1	CASSYAQGAEAFF	TGTGCCAGCAGTTACGCTCAGGGGGCTGAAGCTTTCTTT
NA	many	TRBV21-1	TRBJ2-3	CASSKGDRGRDTQYF	TGTGCCAGCAGCAAAGGGGACAGGGGGAGAGATACGCAGTATTTT
NA	NA	TRBV25-1	TRBJ2-7	CASSEYGPGAGDYEQYF	TGTGCCAGCAGTGAATATGGTCCGGGGGCAGGGGACTACGAGCAGTACTTC
NA	few	TRBV4-2	TRBJ1-6	CASSQPGEHQNSPLHF	TGTGCCAGCAGCCAACCGGGGGAACATCAGAATTCACCCCTCCACTTT
TRBD2	many	TRBV6-6	TRBJ2-7	CASTRYSGSSYEQYF	TGTGCCAGCACCCGGTACAGCGGGAGCTCCTACGAGCAGTACTTC
NA	many	TRBV2	TRBJ1-5	CASSEARRDQPQHF	TGTGCCAGCAGTGAAGCGCGAAGGGATCAGCCCCAGCATTTT
TRBD2	NA	TRBV5-5	TRBJ2-3	CASSLTGGSFTDTQYF	TGTGCCAGCAGCTTGACGGGCGGGAGTTTCACAGATACGCAGTATTTT
NA	few	TRBV6-5	TRBJ2-5	CATGAWETQYF	TGTGCCACCGGAGCTTGGGAGACCCAGTACTTC